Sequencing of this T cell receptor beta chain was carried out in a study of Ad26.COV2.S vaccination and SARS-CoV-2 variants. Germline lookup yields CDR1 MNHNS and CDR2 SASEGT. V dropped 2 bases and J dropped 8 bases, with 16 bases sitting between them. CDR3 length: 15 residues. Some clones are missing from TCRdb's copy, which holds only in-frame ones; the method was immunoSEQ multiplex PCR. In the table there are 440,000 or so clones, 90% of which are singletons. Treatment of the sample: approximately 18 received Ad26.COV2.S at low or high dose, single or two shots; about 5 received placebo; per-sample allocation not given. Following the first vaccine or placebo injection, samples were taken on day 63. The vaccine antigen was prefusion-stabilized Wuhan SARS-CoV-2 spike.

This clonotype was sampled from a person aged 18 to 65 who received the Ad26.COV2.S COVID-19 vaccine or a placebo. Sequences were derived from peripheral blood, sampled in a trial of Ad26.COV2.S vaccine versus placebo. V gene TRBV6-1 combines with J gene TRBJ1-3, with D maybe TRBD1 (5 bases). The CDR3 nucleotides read TGTGCCAGCAGTGAACGATGGGACCCTCGGGACACCATATATTTT. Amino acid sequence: CASSERWDPRDTIYF.